These 5 T cell receptor beta chains originate from one sample sequenced in a study of T-cell memory formation after mild COVID-19. TCRdb called the 5' RACE reads again in MiXCR, with one record for every CDR3 protein. The table shows 450,000 to 650,000 distinct CDR3 sequences, with roughly 21% occurring only once. The sample consisted of PBMCs or a T cell subset sorted from them (not recorded which). The source is an adult woman who had mild COVID-19 (a few samples of this study predate the infection). Cell type and time point are not known.

The chain links TRBV2 to TRBJ2-5; no definite D call. V lost 2 bases, J lost 7 bases, and 14 bases lay in between. The CDR3 totals 14 residues. The germline CDR1 and CDR2 sequences are SNHLY and FYNNEI. Here the CDR3 reads CASSEILADGTQYF. In DNA, the CDR3 is TGTGCCAGCAGTGAAATTTTGGCCGACGGGACCCAGTACTTC.

This clonotype was observed a few times. This chain uses TRBV12-3 or TRBV12-4 with TRBJ2-5; the D gene is possibly TRBD2 (6 bases). The CDR3 is made up of 16 amino acids. Trimming took off 7 bases at V and 5 bases at J, with 23 bases between the two ends. In nucleotides, the CDR3 is TGTGCCAGCACCGCAGCCCCCTACCGGGGGTGGGAGACCCAGTACTTC. Its protein is CASTAAPYRGWETQYF.

The rearrangement joins TRBV12-3 or TRBV12-4 to TRBJ2-7; D is unresolved. This CDR3 region has 15 residues. Between the trimmed V and J ends, which lost 7 bases and 2 bases, there was a span of 18 bases. CDR3 sequence (DNA): TGTGCCAGCACCCGAACCACGGGTAACCCCTACGAGCAGTACTTC. As protein: CASTRTTGNPYEQYF.

The chain links TRBV24-1 to TRBJ2-2; 7 positions agree with TRBD2. Germline V gene sequence: CDR1 KGHDR, CDR2 SFDVKD. V shed 1 base, J shed 3 bases, and the junction held 13 bases outside the gene matches. The CDR3 spans 19 residues. DNA for the CDR3: TGTGCCACCAGTGATTTCCGCTCATCCAGGGCGGGGGACACCGGGGAGCTGTTTTTT. Its protein is CATSDFRSSRAGDTGELFF.

This clonotype occurred a few times. V usage is TRBV7-8 and J usage is TRBJ2-1, with 7 bases identical to TRBD2. The CDR3 runs 16 residues. J lost 7 bases, V lost 7 bases, and 16 bases had no gene match. Germline V lookup: CDR1 SGHVS, CDR2 FQNEAQ. CDR3 bases: TGTGCCAGCAACCCACCGGGGGGTGTCCTCCAAAATGAGCAGTTCTTC. Encoded protein: CASNPPGGVLQNEQFF.